This TCR beta chain was recorded in a study of cytomegalovirus exposure and HLA in healthy donors. Study-wide context: Within an early data release were around 87 million unique TCRs drawn from HLA-typed donors.

Study-level findings and limits: Rarity held for most TCR sequences, but there were some public TCRs that occurred in many donors. The number of N-insertions in an Asian-associated ancestry cluster was reportedly below the approximately 600-donor mean in a later analysis.

In regard to this clone: Its antigen is not known. One end of the junction fails to match germline, which may point to a read error.

The germline V gene has CDR1 SEHNR and CDR2 FQNEAQ (reference sequence). This CDR3 is built from 15 residues. Primers for the PCR totalled 60 Vbeta and 13 Jbeta. Method: immunoSEQ multiplex PCR; TCRdb's copy keeps in-frame clones and lacks some. The sample records about 110,000 clones, 82% being singletons. The J gene is TRBJ1-1, the V gene TRBV7-9; 11 positions match TRBD1. The source material was PBMCs. This TCR was recovered from a man between 50 and 59 years old in good health and CMV-seronegative. In nucleotides, the CDR3 is TGTTCCAGCAGCTGGACAGGGGGCTCTCACACTGAAGCTTTCTTT. This sequence encodes CSSSWTGGSHTEAFF. The variable domain in full, completed from reference TRBV7-9 and TRBJ1-1, reads DTGVSQNPRHKITKRGQNVTFRCDPISEHNRLYWYRQTLGQGPEFLTYFQNEAQLEKSRLLSDRFSAERPKGSFSTLEIQRTEQGDSAMYLCSSSWTGGSHTEAFFGQGTRLTVV.